This T cell receptor (beta chain) came from a study of T cells after yellow fever vaccination (dated by TCRdb to the late 2010s). Notes on the research overall: The SMART-Seq v4 Ultra Low Input RNA kit was used to prepare libraries from fractions with low cell numbers. Bulk TCR alpha and beta repertoires were sequenced longitudinally to track T-cell clones before and after primary and booster YFV17D yellow fever vaccination. Two healthy male donors, one aged 18 to 30 and one aged 30 to 40 years, were included in the cohort. Blood was collected at multiple timepoints before and after primary and secondary immunization, and bulk PBMC replicates and cell subsets were isolated. The investigation overall reported the following: The study included only two donors, which limits how far the findings can be generalized. After the booster, most clones that had expanded after primary vaccination were detected again (around 97% of CD4 and over 75% of CD8), suggesting broad maintenance of memory. A small fraction of clonotypes appeared in both the CD4 and CD8 compartments, likely as a result of convergent recombination. Compared with the primary T-cell response, the secondary T-cell response was weaker but faster, peaking on day 5 rather than day 15. Computational filtering was needed because FACS-sorted repertoires could contain abundant contaminating clonotypes from the bulk population.

This specimen's treatment or condition label, interpreted: live attenuated yellow fever vaccine strain. Two biological replicates of bulk PBMCs were collected at each blood-draw timepoint. A standard Ficoll-Paque protocol was used to isolate PBMCs from peripheral blood. TriZol was used to extract RNA from bulk PBMCs, from CD4 and CD8 fractions, and from dextramer-positive and dextramer-negative fractions. Trimming costs V 4 bases and J 9 bases, and their ends lie 13 bases apart. Based on the germline V gene, the CDR1 and CDR2 sequences are SGHTA and FQGNSA. The CDR3 contains 13 residues, cysteine and phenylalanine counted. Of the read, only the CDR3 DNA is kept; its 39 bases are in frame from base 1. Synthesis of TCR cDNA relied on 5'RACE template switching, a step that introduced a universal primer site along with unique molecular identifiers. Priming for cDNA synthesis came from both the TCR alpha and TCR beta constant segments. Library amplification involved two PCR steps, and the second step added sample barcodes and sequencing adapters. Sequencing of libraries was performed on Illumina HiSeq 2500 (2x100 bp) or NovaSeq (2x150 bp). The original pipeline was this. MIGEC handled demultiplexing of reads and collapsing into UMI consensus sequences, while MiXCR performed V(D)J alignment. Vaccine-responding clonotypes were defined with edgeR using replicate PBMC samples, requiring FDR below 0.01 and a log2 fold change above 5 up to day 15. Bulk clonotypes were assigned CD4 or CD8 identity according to which sequenced CD4 or CD8 repertoire held them at higher abundance. TCRdb itself trimmed the public reads at Q25 with fastp, ran MiXCR and retained productive beta chains. CDR3 protein duplicates are merged, each entry listing the most common genes and DNA. The V and J calls shown here were made by TCRdb, not taken from the authors' results. The sample has roughly 500,000 distinct CDR3 sequences on record, approximately 21% of them singletons. The ten largest clones add up to roughly an eighth of the sample.

This clonotype was counted a few times. No antigen is known for it. No base-level quality is on record; no much larger clone is a single base apart. This receptor was taken from a young man who received the YFV17D yellow fever vaccine. This specimen consisted of PBMCs, obtained 15 days after the yellow fever booster vaccination. Here the chain combines TRBV7-2 and TRBJ2-1; the best D guess is TRBD1, with 5 bases matching. The DNA sequence follows: TGTGCCAGCAGCTCCGGACACGGCCTTGAGCAGTTCTTC. It specifies CASSSGHGLEQFF.